These 31 T cell receptor beta chains were all obtained from the same sample, sequenced in a study of blood T cell repertoires in COVID-19. Sequencing was performed with immunoSEQ multiplex PCR; in TCRdb, only in-frame clones are kept and a portion is missing. This sample carries about 140,000 clones, 84% of them seen once, and the ten largest clones take about 6.4%. Sequenced input: peripheral blood. The receptors were gathered from a human donor in a cohort sampled during active COVID-19.

The chain links TRBV2 to TRBJ1-2; the match to TRBD1 covers 9 bases. CDR1 is SNHLY, CDR2 FYNNEI, per germline. The V gene end was trimmed by 5 bases and the J gene end by 4 bases; junction bases not matched to a gene: 8. The CDR3 has 15 amino acids. For the CDR3, the DNA is TGTGCCAGCAGTTTAGGGACAGGGCCCATCTATGGCTACACCTTC. Protein: CASSLGTGPIYGYTF.

The genes are TRBV6-5 and TRBJ1-2, with D unclear. Per the germline V gene, CDR1 is MNHEY and CDR2 is SVGAGI. Between the trimmed V and J ends, which lost 6 bases and 8 bases, there was a span of 10 bases. CDR3 size: 11 residues. The CDR3: CASRRGWGYTF. Written as DNA, the CDR3 is TGTGCCAGCAGACGAGGGTGGGGCTACACCTTC.

This clone is a singleton in its sample. V gene TRBV4-3 combines with J gene TRBJ2-1, with D perhaps TRBD2 (7 bases). Deletions cut 1 base from V and 6 bases from J, with 10 bases between. There are 14 residues in the CDR3. Germline V lookup: CDR1 LGHNA, CDR2 YSLEER. CDR3 region: CASSQGGGSNEQFF. The CDR3, as DNA: TGCGCCAGCAGCCAAGGGGGGGGCTCCAATGAGCAGTTCTTC.

The V gene is TRBV6-2 or TRBV6-3, the J gene TRBJ2-7, with D possibly matching TRBD2 (5 bases). Trimming pared 5 bases from V and 2 bases from J, leaving 13 bases between. The CDR3 runs to 14 residues. Germline assignment: CDR1 MNHEY and CDR2 SVGEGT. Here the CDR3 DNA reads TGTGCCAGCAGTCCCCGGGATTCAACCTACGAGCAGTACTTC. This gives the protein CASSPRDSTYEQYF.

The genes are TRBV28 and TRBJ1-4; D is perhaps TRBD1 (5 bases). The CDR3 has 14 amino acids. Trimming stripped 5 bases from V and 0 bases from J, with 7 bases between. CDR1 MDHEN and CDR2 SYDVKM come from the germline V gene. The CDR3 loop reads CASSLRATNEKLFF. CDR3 coding DNA: TGTGCCAGCAGTCTCAGGGCAACTAATGAAAAACTGTTTTTT.

A few counts support this clone. The V call is TRBV14, the J call TRBJ2-2, with D possibly being TRBD1 (5 bases). V lost 1 base and J lost 7, with 7 bases in between. Germline V gives CDR1 SGHDN, CDR2 FVKESK. CDR3 size: 13 residues. CDR3 sequence reads: CASSQVRVGELFF. In DNA, the CDR3 is TGTGCCAGCAGCCAAGTCAGGGTCGGGGAGCTGTTTTTT.

J is TRBJ2-5 and V is TRBV11-2; D perhaps matches TRBD1 (5 bases). The germline gives CDR1 SGHAT, CDR2 FQNNGV. V was clipped by 5 bases and J by 2 bases, with 15 bases between them. There are 15 residues in the CDR3. The CDR3 loop is CASSNQGHTQETQYF. The CDR3 DNA sequence: TGTGCCAGCAGCAACCAAGGACACACGCAAGAGACCCAGTACTTC.

V usage is TRBV7-2 and J usage is TRBJ1-2; 7 bases are shared with TRBD1. V trimming: 2 bases; J trimming: 8 bases; junction bases outside the gene matches: 11. Germline V gene data show CDR1 as SGHTA and CDR2 as FQGNSA. This CDR3 contains 15 residues. The DNA for the CDR3 is TGTGCCAGCAGCTTAAGGGAAGGGCAGGGGGTAGGCTACACCTTC. The encoded protein is CASSLREGQGVGYTF.

This clone was counted once. CDR3 residues: CASSPRPLHSPLHF. CDR3 DNA: TGTGCCAGCAGCCCCCGCCCACTCCACTCACCCCTCCACTTT. The V gene is TRBV28, the J gene TRBJ1-6; D call uncertain. Trimming removed 6 bases at V and 10 bases at J, with 16 bases between. This CDR3 has 14 amino acids. The germline V gene encodes CDR1 MDHEN and CDR2 SYDVKM.

The chain carries TRBV7-8 and TRBJ2-1; possibly TRBD1 for D (5 bases). The CDR3 length is 13 residues. Germline lookup yields CDR1 SGHVS and CDR2 FQNEAQ. Trimming left V 1 base short and J 5 bases short, with 6 bases between. CDR3 loop: CASSLGQNNEQFF. CDR3 nucleotides: TGTGCCAGCAGCTTAGGACAGAACAATGAGCAGTTCTTC.

This chain connects TRBV5-1 to TRBJ2-3; perhaps TRBD1 as D (5 bases). The CDR3 length is 13 residues. The V and J ends lost 1 base and 4 bases respectively, with 7 bases between them. Germline CDR1 SGHRS, CDR2 YFSETQ. In DNA, the CDR3 is TGCGCCAGCAGCTTGCAGGGCTCAGATACGCAGTATTTT. This gives the protein CASSLQGSDTQYF.

The V call is TRBV28, the J call TRBJ2-5; 10 bases agree with TRBD1. The CDR3 has 16 residues. Germline assignment: CDR1 MDHEN and CDR2 SYDVKM. V lost 4 bases and J lost 3; bases outside the gene matches: 8. CDR3 in DNA: TGTGCCAGCAGTTCGCATCCGGGACAGGGGAAAGAGACCCAGTACTTC. This encodes CASSSHPGQGKETQYF.

The V call is TRBV30, the J call TRBJ1-3; D perhaps matches TRBD1 (5 bases). The CDR3 sequence is 14 residues long. V shed 5 bases and J shed 4 bases, with 15 bases lying between them. Germline V gene data show CDR1 as GTSNPN and CDR2 as SVGIG (reference sequence). CDR3 DNA: TGTGCCTGGGGAACAGGCTCCACAGGAAACACCATATATTTT. Residues: CAWGTGSTGNTIYF.

This clone came up once. This chain uses TRBV28 with TRBJ2-1, with 8 bases fitting TRBD1. The germline gives CDR1 MDHEN, CDR2 SYDVKM. This CDR3 spans 15 amino acids. The V and J ends lost 1 base and 6 bases, in that order; junction bases with no gene match: 5. The CDR3 is CASSLSGQGGNEQFF. The CDR3, as DNA: TGTGCCAGCAGTTTATCCGGACAGGGTGGCAATGAGCAGTTCTTC. Based on the CDR3 plus reference TRBV28 and TRBJ2-1, the full variable domain is DVKVTQSSRYLVKRTGEKVFLECVQDMDHENMFWYRQDPGLGLRLIYFSYDVKMKEKGDIPEGYSVSREKKERFSLILESASTNQTSMYLCASSLSGQGGNEQFFGPGTRLTVL.

The V and J genes are TRBV10-3 and TRBJ1-1; D may be TRBD1 (6 bases). This CDR3 is built from 11 residues. With 2 bases removed from V and 8 bases from J, the gap between germline ends came to 6 bases. In germline, CDR1 is ENHRY, CDR2 SYGVKD. CDR3 sequence: CAISEGQEAFF. The CDR3, as DNA: TGTGCCATCAGTGAGGGACAGGAAGCTTTCTTT.

The chain employs TRBV2 and TRBJ2-6, with D maybe TRBD1 (6 bases). Germline CDR1 reads SNHLY; CDR2 reads FYNNEI. This CDR3 has 14 amino acids. Trimming removed 6 bases from V and 2 bases from J, with 8 bases in between. The DNA for the CDR3 is TGTGCCAGCAGGACAGGCGCTGGGGCCAACGTCCTGACTTTC. Its translation: CASRTGAGANVLTF.

This clone was recorded once. V is TRBV7-2 and J is TRBJ1-2; D is undetermined. The CDR3 covers 12 residues. Germline V CDR1 and CDR2: SGHTA, FQGNSA. The ends were cut back, 1 base at V and 8 bases at J, with 8 bases in the middle. As DNA, the CDR3 is TGTGCCAGCAGCTTAGGAGGGAACGGCTACACCTTC. Translated, it gives CASSLGGNGYTF.

V gene TRBV28 combines with J gene TRBJ1-1, with D maybe TRBD1 (6 bases). The CDR3 is 14 residues long. Germline V gives CDR1 MDHEN, CDR2 SYDVKM. The V gene lost 5 bases and the J gene lost 1 base, with 11 bases spanning the gap. The CDR3, as DNA: TGTGCCAGCAGTGTTCCGGGACAGAACACTGAAGCTTTCTTT. This gives the protein CASSVPGQNTEAFF. The entire variable domain, with the rest obtained from reference TRBV28 and TRBJ1-1, is as follows: DVKVTQSSRYLVKRTGEKVFLECVQDMDHENMFWYRQDPGLGLRLIYFSYDVKMKEKGDIPEGYSVSREKKERFSLILESASTNQTSMYLCASSVPGQNTEAFFGQGTRLTVV.

The genes are TRBV5-4 and TRBJ1-1; a weak D match, TRBD1 (6 bases). Trimming left V 5 bases short and J 3 bases short, with 14 bases between. Per germline, CDR1 SGHNT and CDR2 YYREEE (reference sequence). CDR3 length: 14 amino acids. DNA for the CDR3: TGTGCCAGCAGATACAGGGTTTCGGACACTGAAGCTTTCTTT. Amino acid sequence: CASRYRVSDTEAFF.

The chain links TRBV9 to TRBJ2-2; D gene ambiguous. The V end lost 0 bases, the J end lost 2 bases, and 8 bases lay between the germline ends. CDR1 is SGDLS and CDR2 is YYNGEE in the germline V gene. This CDR3 comprises 15 residues. As DNA, the CDR3 is TGTGCCAGCAGCGTAGGGCAGACAAACACCGGGGAGCTGTTTTTT. This sequence encodes CASSVGQTNTGELFF.

The rearrangement links TRBV2 to TRBJ2-3, with 10 bases aligning to TRBD2. The CDR3 has 17 amino acids. With 2 bases clipped from V and 0 bases from J, the junction kept 5 bases outside the gene matches. CDR1 and CDR2 (germline): SNHLY, FYNNEI. CDR3 amino acids: CASSEPSGGSSTDTQYF. DNA for the CDR3: TGTGCCAGCAGTGAACCTAGCGGGGGTTCTAGCACAGATACGCAGTATTTT. The variable domain in full, completed from reference TRBV2 and TRBJ2-3, reads EPEVTQTPSHQVTQMGQEVILRCVPISNHLYFYWYRQILGQKVEFLVSFYNNEISEKSEIFDDQFSVERPDGSNFTLKIRSTKLEDSAMYFCASSEPSGGSSTDTQYFGPGTRLTVL.

The chain uses TRBV7-2 and TRBJ2-2, with a tentative D call TRBD2 (6 bases). The V end lost 5 bases, the J end lost 4 bases, and 14 bases lay between the germline ends. From germline, CDR1 is SGHTA and CDR2 FQGNSA. This CDR3 has 15 amino acids. CDR3 amino acids: CASSHLARSTGELFF. CDR3 sequence (DNA): TGTGCCAGCAGCCATCTAGCGCGGTCCACCGGGGAGCTGTTTTTT. Full variable domain (missing parts from reference TRBV7-2 and TRBJ2-2): GAGVSQSPSNKVTEKGKDVELRCDPISGHTALYWYRQSLGQGLEFLIYFQGNSAPDKSGLPSDRFSAERTGGSVSTLTIQRTQQEDSAVYLCASSHLARSTGELFFGEGSRLTVL.

The genes are TRBV6-5 and TRBJ1-1, with 7 bases that match TRBD1. CDR3 length: 14 amino acids. From germline, CDR1 is MNHEY and CDR2 SVGAGI. The J segment lost 5 bases and the V segment lost 5 bases, leaving 8 bases of the junction unmatched. In DNA, the CDR3 is TGTGCCAGCAGTCCCGAGGGGGCTAGGACTGAAGCTTTCTTT. Translated: CASSPEGARTEAFF.

This clone showed up just a few times. J is TRBJ1-1 and V is TRBV13; D is possibly TRBD1 (5 bases). The CDR3 is 15 amino acids. Trimming removed 6 bases from V and 5 bases from J, with 19 bases in between. Germline CDR1 is PRHDT and CDR2 is FYEKMQ (reference sequence). CDR3 residues: CASRTTGVARTEAFF. In DNA form, the CDR3 reads TGTGCCAGCAGGACCACAGGTGTTGCAAGGACTGAAGCTTTCTTT.

The chain employs TRBV9 and TRBJ2-3; maybe TRBD2 (7 bases). The germline V gene has CDR1 SGDLS and CDR2 YYNGEE. The CDR3 spans 21 residues. Trimming removed 4 bases at V and 0 bases at J, with 30 bases between. CDR3 sequence reads: CASSHRKGRGGSSTSTDTQYF. CDR3 nucleotide sequence: TGTGCCAGCAGCCACCGGAAGGGAAGGGGGGGCTCATCAACTAGCACAGATACGCAGTATTTT. The whole variable domain, remainder taken from reference TRBV9 and TRBJ2-3, is DSGVTQTPKHLITATGQRVTLRCSPRSGDLSVYWYQQSLDQGLQFLIQYYNGEERAKGNILERFSAQQFPDLHSELNLSSLELGDSALYFCASSHRKGRGGSSTSTDTQYFGPGTRLTVL.

This sequence joins TRBV30 and TRBJ1-5; TRBD1 agrees at 11 bases. The germline CDR1 and CDR2 sequences are GTSNPN and SVGIG (reference sequence). This CDR3 has 17 amino acids. V shed 3 bases, J shed 5 bases, and the junction held 12 bases outside the gene matches. CDR3 coding DNA: TGTGCCTGGAGCGGGTATGAAGTGGGACAGGGGGATCAGCCCCAGCATTTT. This sequence encodes CAWSGYEVGQGDQPQHF. The entire variable domain, with the rest obtained from reference TRBV30 and TRBJ1-5, is as follows: SQTIHQWPATLVQPVGSPLSLECTVEGTSNPNLYWYRQAAGRGLQLLFYSVGIGQISSEVPQNLSASRPQDRQFILSSKKLLLSDSGFYLCAWSGYEVGQGDQPQHFGDGTRLSIL.

The rearrangement uses TRBV19 and TRBJ1-5, with a possible D match to TRBD1 (5 bases). The CDR3 is 14 residues long. Trimming pared 7 bases from V and 2 bases from J, leaving 12 bases between. Germline assignment: CDR1 LNHDA and CDR2 SQIVND (reference sequence). Written as DNA, the CDR3 is TGTGCCAGTACCGCCGGGGGAGGCAATCAGCCCCAGCATTTT. It encodes CASTAGGGNQPQHF. The whole variable domain, remainder taken from reference TRBV19 and TRBJ1-5, is DGGITQSPKYLFRKEGQNVTLSCEQNLNHDAMYWYRQDPGQGLRLIYYSQIVNDFQKGDIAEGYSVSREKKESFPLTVTSAQKNPTAFYLCASTAGGGNQPQHFGDGTRLSIL.

J is TRBJ2-5 and V is TRBV14; D is perhaps TRBD2 (5 bases). The germline V gene has CDR1 SGHDN and CDR2 FVKESK. V was shortened by 2 bases and J by 1 base, with 14 bases between the two germline ends. This CDR3 is built from 16 residues. CDR3 residues: CASSQFRVGSQETQYF. CDR3 DNA sequence: TGTGCCAGCAGCCAATTTCGGGTTGGGAGCCAAGAGACCCAGTACTTC.

This chain uses TRBV6-1 with TRBJ2-5, with a possible D match to TRBD2 (6 bases). The CDR3 has 13 amino acids. V was shortened by 2 bases and J by 7 bases, with 11 bases between the two germline ends. CDR1 is MNHNS, CDR2 SASEGT, per germline. The CDR3 spells CASSEIRGGTQYF. The CDR3 DNA follows: TGTGCCAGCAGTGAAATCCGGGGAGGGACCCAGTACTTC.

The rearrangement links TRBV5-5 to TRBJ2-5; TRBD2 matches 10 bases. The V and J ends lost 1 base and 4 bases, in that order; junction bases with no gene match: 7. The CDR3 runs to 16 residues. Germline CDR1 is SGHKS and CDR2 is YYEKEE (reference sequence). The CDR3 nucleotides read TGTGCCAGCAGCTTGTACGCTAGCGGGGGCCGAGAGACCCAGTACTTC. This sequence encodes CASSLYASGGRETQYF.

Remarks on this clone: This sample includes further DNA sequences coding for the same CDR3. The chain has TRBV5-1 and TRBJ1-2; the match to TRBD1 covers 10 bases. The J segment lost 6 bases and the V segment lost 0 bases, leaving 2 bases of the junction unmatched. This CDR3 has 14 amino acids. The germline V gene has CDR1 SGHRS and CDR2 YFSETQ. The CDR3 protein is CASSLGGQGNGYTF. The DNA of the CDR3 is TGCGCCAGCAGCTTGGGGGGACAGGGGAATGGCTACACCTTC.